These 23 T cell receptor beta chains share one sample of origin, sequenced in a study of cytomegalovirus exposure and HLA in healthy donors. Primers for the PCR totalled 60 Vbeta and 13 Jbeta. Only in-frame clones appear in the TCRdb table, and some are missing; sequencing was by immunoSEQ multiplex PCR. The table lists 100,000 to 150,000 clones, about 81% of them singletons. The sample taken for sequencing was PBMCs. These TCRs come from a woman aged 25 to 39 in good health and CMV-seronegative.

This sequence joins TRBV2 and TRBJ2-5; 13 bases map to TRBD2. Germline CDR1 SNHLY, CDR2 FYNNEI. This CDR3 has 15 residues. Germline trimming cut 4 bases from V and 6 bases from J; bases unmatched to any gene: 5. The CDR3 spells CASSGTSGGAKTQYF. In nucleotides, the CDR3 is TGTGCCAGCAGTGGTACTAGCGGGGGGGCGAAGACCCAGTACTTC.

The rearrangement uses TRBV7-9 and TRBJ1-3, with unresolved D. Germline V gives CDR1 SEHNR, CDR2 FQNEAQ (reference sequence). This CDR3 is built from 15 residues. With 5 bases removed from V and 0 bases from J, the gap between germline ends came to 11 bases. The CDR3 loop reads CASSINSDSGNTIYF. The CDR3 DNA is TGTGCCAGCAGCATCAACAGTGACTCTGGAAACACCATATATTTT.

V gene TRBV7-2 combines with J gene TRBJ2-5; 9 bases align to TRBD1. Germline V gene data show CDR1 as SGHTA and CDR2 as FQGNSA. After removal of 1 base from V and 5 bases from J, the junction contained 8 bases not matched to a gene. This CDR3 is 16 amino acids long. The CDR3 spells CASSLVPGQGGETQYF. Written as DNA, the CDR3 is TGTGCCAGCAGCTTAGTCCCGGGACAGGGAGGGGAGACCCAGTACTTC.

The J gene is TRBJ2-1, the V gene TRBV15, with 10 bases that match TRBD2. Germline CDR1 LNHNV, CDR2 YYDKDF (reference sequence). The V gene end was trimmed by 5 bases and the J gene end by 4 bases; junction bases not matched to a gene: 5. This CDR3 has 15 residues. The CDR3 reads CATSGRLAGYNEQFF. In nucleotides, the CDR3 is TGTGCCACCAGCGGGCGACTAGCGGGTTACAATGAGCAGTTCTTC. The full variable domain, completed using reference TRBV15 and TRBJ2-1, is DAMVIQNPRYQVTQFGKPVTLSCSQTLNHNVMYWYQQKSSQAPKLLFHYYDKDFNNEADTPDNFQSRRPNTSFCFLDIRSPGLGDTAMYLCATSGRLAGYNEQFFGPGTRLTVL.

This clone was seen a few times. V gene TRBV2 combines with J gene TRBJ2-2; perhaps TRBD2 as D (6 bases). V was cut by 6 bases and J by 4 bases, with 18 bases left in between. The CDR3 runs 16 residues. Germline V gene sequence: CDR1 SNHLY, CDR2 FYNNEI. DNA of the CDR3: TGTGCCAGCAGCCGCACCCCGACTAGGGGCACCGGGGAGCTGTTTTTT. As protein: CASSRTPTRGTGELFF. Full variable domain (outside the CDR3, taken from reference TRBV2 and TRBJ2-2): EPEVTQTPSHQVTQMGQEVILRCVPISNHLYFYWYRQILGQKVEFLVSFYNNEISEKSEIFDDQFSVERPDGSNFTLKIRSTKLEDSAMYFCASSRTPTRGTGELFFGEGSRLTVL.

The DNA for the CDR3 is TGCGCCAGCAGCGAGGGACAGGAAACCGGGGAGCTGTTTTTT. It yields the protein CASSEGQETGELFF. The chain carries TRBV5-1 and TRBJ2-2; 8 nucleotides match TRBD1. V lost 4 bases, J lost 5 bases, and 4 bases stayed unmatched. The germline gives CDR1 SGHRS, CDR2 YFSETQ. CDR3 length: 14 residues.

This clone was detected a few times. The CDR3 region is CASRLPGDLAKNIQYF. CDR3 in DNA: TGTGCCAGCAGACTCCCCGGGGATCTAGCCAAAAACATTCAGTACTTC. The V gene is TRBV5-8, the J gene TRBJ2-4; D possibly corresponds to TRBD2 (5 bases). Germline V gene lookup returns CDR1 SGHTS and CDR2 YDEGEE. The CDR3 has 16 amino acids. The V and J ends lost 5 bases and 0 bases respectively, with 15 bases between them.

J is TRBJ2-3 and V is TRBV18, with 8 bases that match TRBD1. The CDR3 has 16 residues. The germline V gene encodes CDR1 KGHSH and CDR2 LQKENI. J lost 3 bases, V lost 3 bases, and 8 bases had no gene match. The CDR3 sequence is CASSPFSQGATDTQYF. CDR3 coding DNA: TGTGCCAGCTCACCGTTCTCGCAGGGGGCAACAGATACGCAGTATTTT.

V and J are TRBV30 and TRBJ1-1, with a tentative D call TRBD1 (5 bases). This CDR3 contains 12 residues. Germline-derived CDR1 and CDR2 are GTSNPN and SVGIG (reference sequence). The V gene lost 7 bases and the J gene lost 5 bases, with 14 bases spanning the gap. CDR3 in amino acids: CASSGGGTEAFF. The CDR3 bases are TGTGCCTCCTCGGGGGGGGGTACTGAAGCTTTCTTT.

The chain is built from TRBV19 and TRBJ1-2, with a possible D match to TRBD1 (6 bases). V lost 5 bases, J lost 2 bases, and 33 bases lay in between. CDR3 size: 21 residues. CDR1 is LNHDA, CDR2 SQIVND, per germline (reference sequence). CDR3 DNA: TGTGCCAGTAGTTCCTCGCAACCCAGTCGGAAGGAACAGGGACAAAACTATGGCTACACCTTC. It yields the protein CASSSSQPSRKEQGQNYGYTF.

The rearrangement links TRBV30 to TRBJ1-5, with D possibly TRBD1 on 5 matching bases. Trimming pared 0 bases from V and 5 bases from J, leaving 8 bases between. CDR1 and CDR2 from the germline V gene are GTSNPN and SVGIG (reference sequence). This CDR3 has 13 residues. This CDR3 reads CAWSVAGYQPQHF. CDR3 nucleotide sequence: TGTGCCTGGAGTGTCGCAGGGTATCAGCCCCAGCATTTT.

This clone was detected only once. The rearrangement joins TRBV27 to TRBJ2-7, with a weak D call TRBD1 (5 bases). Germline lookup yields CDR1 MNHEY and CDR2 SMNVEV (reference sequence). V was cut by 3 bases and J by 2 bases, with 8 bases left in between. The CDR3 is 13 amino acids. The DNA for the CDR3 is TGTGCCAGCAGTTTGGGCAGGGCCTACGAGCAGTACTTC. Protein: CASSLGRAYEQYF.

CDR3 sequence (DNA): TGTGCCAGTAGCACTAGCGGGAGGGAGGTCGAGCAGTACTTC. Amino acids: CASSTSGREVEQYF. The rearrangement uses TRBV19 and TRBJ2-7, with 13 bases identical to TRBD2. CDR3 length: 14 residues. CDR1 is LNHDA, CDR2 SQIVND, per germline (reference sequence). Trimming cost V 6 bases and J 6 bases; bases outside gene matches: 5.

V usage is TRBV9 and J usage is TRBJ2-5; TRBD2 aligns across 11 bases. CDR1 and CDR2 (germline): SGDLS, YYNGEE. V shed 2 bases and J 5 bases; nucleotides not matched to a gene: 11. This CDR3 has 17 amino acids. DNA for the CDR3: TGTGCCAGCAGCGTGGGGGCTAGCGGGGGGCCAGGCGAGACCCAGTACTTC. This gives the protein CASSVGASGGPGETQYF.

J is TRBJ2-2 and V is TRBV25-1; no definite D call. Germline V gene lookup returns CDR1 MGHDK and CDR2 SYGVNS. The CDR3 is made up of 13 amino acids. Trimming removed 2 bases at V and 5 bases at J, with 6 bases between. The CDR3 is CASSELVTGELFF. Here the CDR3 DNA reads TGTGCCAGCAGTGAACTAGTGACCGGGGAGCTGTTTTTT.

The rearrangement links TRBV2 to TRBJ1-2; D call uncertain. Trimming removed 5 bases from V and 6 bases from J, with 13 bases in between. CDR3 length: 13 amino acids. The germline gives CDR1 SNHLY, CDR2 FYNNEI. The CDR3 nucleotides are TGTGCCAGCAGTAGGAACGGGTATAATGGCTACACCTTC. It translates to CASSRNGYNGYTF.

This chain uses TRBV9 with TRBJ1-2, with D hard to call. V was clipped by 1 base and J by 0 bases, with 7 bases between them. CDR3 length: 14 amino acids. The germline V gene encodes CDR1 SGDLS and CDR2 YYNGEE. The CDR3 region has the DNA TGTGCCAGCAGCGTATCAGGATCTAACTATGGCTACACCTTC. The encoded protein is CASSVSGSNYGYTF. Filled out from reference TRBV9 and TRBJ1-2, the complete variable domain reads DSGVTQTPKHLITATGQRVTLRCSPRSGDLSVYWYQQSLDQGLQFLIQYYNGEERAKGNILERFSAQQFPDLHSELNLSSLELGDSALYFCASSVSGSNYGYTFGSGTRLTVV.

The chain employs TRBV7-2 and TRBJ2-3; TRBD2 aligns across 9 bases. V gave up 7 bases and J gave up 7 bases; unmatched junction bases: 12. The CDR3 totals 15 residues. Germline CDR1 is SGHTA and CDR2 is FQGNSA. The CDR3 loop is CASNDPTSGTYTQYF. The CDR3 nucleotides are TGTGCCAGCAACGACCCGACTAGCGGCACGTATACGCAGTATTTT.

This clone has only one observation. The chain links TRBV28 to TRBJ1-5; TRBD1 matches at 10 bases. The CDR3 spans 14 residues. V lost 5 bases to trimming and J lost 7 bases; unmatched junction nucleotides: 5. Germline CDR1 is MDHEN and CDR2 is SYDVKM. The CDR3: CASSPGQGEQPQHF. DNA for the CDR3: TGTGCCAGCAGTCCCGGACAGGGGGAACAGCCCCAGCATTTT.

The rearrangement joins TRBV5-1 to TRBJ1-2; D not certain. This CDR3 is 14 amino acids long. V was trimmed by 4 bases and J by 4 bases, leaving 14 bases between them. CDR1 and CDR2 from the germline V gene are SGHRS and YFSETQ. The CDR3 nucleotides read TGCGCCAGCAGCGCCGACCGCGACACCTATGGCTACACCTTC. It is translated as CASSADRDTYGYTF.

This chain joins TRBV29-1 and TRBJ1-2; a weak D match, TRBD1 (6 bases). Trimming shortened V by 5 bases and J by 5 bases, and 18 bases separated the two germline ends. The CDR3 length is 14 residues. CDR1 is SQVTM and CDR2 is ANQGSEA in the germline V gene. CDR3 DNA sequence: TGCAGCGTTAGGGGAGGGGAAAGGGGGTATGGCTACACCTTC. This translates into CSVRGGERGYGYTF. The full variable domain, with the rest looked up from reference TRBV29-1 and TRBJ1-2, is SAVISQKPSRDICQRGTSLTIQCQVDSQVTMMFWYRQQPGQSLTLIATANQGSEATYESGFVIDKFPISRPNLTFSTLTVSNMSPEDSSIYLCSVRGGERGYGYTFGSGTRLTVV.

The chain employs TRBV5-4 and TRBJ2-2; the match to TRBD2 covers 14 bases. Germline V CDR1 and CDR2: SGHNT, YYREEE (reference sequence). V lost 3 bases and J lost 7; bases outside the gene matches: 8. The CDR3 runs to 17 residues. CDR3 coding DNA: TGTGCCAGCAGCTCCAGGACTAGCGGGAGGAGGAGCGGGGAGCTGTTTTTT. This gives the protein CASSSRTSGRRSGELFF.

The V and J genes are TRBV7-3 and TRBJ2-1; 9 bases align to TRBD1. The CDR3 has 16 amino acids. V gave up 2 bases and J gave up 8 bases; unmatched junction bases: 10. Germline V CDR1 and CDR2: SGHTA, FQGTGA. CDR3 residues: CASSLDALGQGYEQFF. The CDR3 bases are TGTGCCAGCAGCTTAGATGCTTTGGGACAGGGCTATGAGCAGTTCTTC.